These 8 T cell receptor beta chains originate from one sample sequenced in a study of shared clonotypes between healthy human individuals. Produced via immunoSEQ multiplex PCR; TCRdb's table is partial and in-frame only. Of roughly 1,500,000 clones listed, 98% to 99% are singletons. Sequencing was done on a sample of naive CD4+ T cells sorted from blood. Subset specified: CD45RA+ positively selected. These receptors were taken from a man younger than 45 in good health.

V usage is TRBV6-5 and J usage is TRBJ1-2, with no clear D. The CDR3 is made up of 15 amino acids. Trimming pared 0 bases from V and 0 bases from J, leaving 8 bases between. Germline CDR1 and CDR2: MNHEY and SVGAGI. CDR3 bases: TGTGCCAGCAGTTACTCGAGGGATGCTAACTATGGCTACACCTTC. Translation gives CASSYSRDANYGYTF.

The rearrangement uses TRBV29-1 and TRBJ1-5; the D gene is possibly TRBD1 (5 bases). Per the germline V gene, CDR1 is SQVTM and CDR2 is ANQGSEA. CDR3 length: 14 residues. The V gene lost 5 bases and the J gene lost 4 bases, with 15 bases spanning the gap. The CDR3 coding sequence is TGCAGCGTTAAAGGACAAGGTATGAATCAGCCCCAGCATTTT. It specifies CSVKGQGMNQPQHF.

Only one count was recorded for this clone. The CDR3 bases are TGTGCCAGTAGTAAGTCAGGGTTCAATCAGCCCCAGCATTTT. Translation: CASSKSGFNQPQHF. The chain combines TRBV19 with TRBJ1-5, with D perhaps matching TRBD1 (5 bases). In germline, CDR1 is LNHDA, CDR2 SQIVND (reference sequence). This CDR3 has 14 amino acids. V was trimmed by 4 bases and J by 3 bases, leaving 10 bases between them.

V and J are TRBV2 and TRBJ1-5, with D unclear. V was cut by 2 bases and J by 5 bases, with 16 bases left in between. The CDR3 runs to 16 residues. CDR1 and CDR2 (germline): SNHLY, FYNNEI. In DNA, the CDR3 is TGTGCCAGCAGTGAATCCGGTCTGGGGAGGTATCAGCCCCAGCATTTT. It specifies CASSESGLGRYQPQHF.

With regard to this clone: Other DNA sequences in this specimen translate into the identical CDR3. The chain's CDR3 is CASSPGLAGEQYF. The CDR3 coding sequence is TGTGCCAGCTCACCCGGACTAGCAGGCGAGCAGTACTTC. The V gene is TRBV18, the J gene TRBJ2-7; 8 nucleotides agree with TRBD2. This CDR3 is built from 13 residues. Germline lookup yields CDR1 KGHSH and CDR2 LQKENI. V was clipped by 3 bases and J by 6 bases; unmatched bases: 4.

The V and J genes are TRBV5-6 and TRBJ1-1; D not certain. V lost 1 base to trimming and J lost 1 base, with 8 bases between them. CDR3 length: 14 amino acids. Germline-derived CDR1 and CDR2 are SGHDT and YYEEEE. CDR3 sequence: CASSLNPWNTEAFF. The CDR3 coding sequence is TGTGCCAGCAGCTTGAATCCCTGGAACACTGAAGCTTTCTTT.

This rearrangement joins TRBV10-3 to TRBJ2-2; 8 bases match TRBD1. This CDR3 comprises 15 residues. Germline V gene data show CDR1 as ENHRY and CDR2 as SYGVKD. Trimming removed 7 bases from V and 4 bases from J; junction bases left unmatched: 8. The chain's CDR3 is CAIKGSTGGTGELFF. The CDR3 region has the DNA TGTGCCATCAAGGGAAGCACAGGGGGCACCGGGGAGCTGTTTTTT.

The V call is TRBV5-1, the J call TRBJ2-3; D remains ambiguous. The V and J ends lost 1 base and 0 bases respectively, with 9 bases between them. The germline gives CDR1 SGHRS, CDR2 YFSETQ. The CDR3 runs to 15 residues. CDR3 coding DNA: TGCGCCAGCAGCTTGCAAAAACTTAGCACAGATACGCAGTATTTT. Protein product: CASSLQKLSTDTQYF.